Listed here are 2 T cell receptor beta chains from one sample, sequenced in a study of blood T cell repertoires in COVID-19. Generated by immunoSEQ multiplex PCR, the TCRdb table keeps only in-frame clones and is missing some. The sample has about 160,000 clones, over 80% seen once. Specimen: peripheral blood. These receptor sequences come from a woman aged 55-69 years who had recovered from COVID-19.

The CDR3 loop is CASSFTGGYGQPQHF. CDR3 DNA: TGTGCCAGCAGTTTTACAGGGGGCTACGGTCAGCCCCAGCATTTT. This chain connects TRBV28 to TRBJ1-5, with TRBD1 matching 9 bases. Looked up from germline, CDR1 is MDHEN and CDR2 is SYDVKM. Trimming at V came to 3 bases and at J to 6 bases, leaving 6 bases not matched to a gene. The CDR3 loop spans 15 amino acids.

This chain connects TRBV7-8 to TRBJ2-5; D may be TRBD2 (5 bases). The CDR3 consists of 13 residues. The germline gives CDR1 SGHVS, CDR2 FQNEAQ. Trimming removed 5 bases from V and 13 bases from J, with 20 bases in between. The CDR3 DNA sequence: TGTGCCAGCAGCATTCGGACGGAGACTAAGTCGTACTTC. Protein: CASSIRTETKSYF.